Below are 8 T cell receptor beta chains sequenced from a single sample in a study of T-cell memory formation after mild COVID-19. Via MiXCR, TCRdb re-called the 5' RACE reads, giving one row per CDR3 protein. There are roughly 200,000 distinct CDR3 sequences in the sample; roughly 17% occur only once, and approximately 2.1% lies in the top ten. Sequencing was carried out using PBMCs or a T cell subset sorted from them (not recorded which). These receptor sequences come from an adult woman who had mild COVID-19 (a few samples of this study predate the infection). Cell type and time point are not known.

This chain joins TRBV20-1 and TRBJ1-2, with D tentatively TRBD1 (5 bases). The CDR3 has 15 residues. V was cut by 0 bases and J by 3 bases, with 14 bases left in between. CDR1 is DFQATT and CDR2 is SNEGSKA in the germline V gene (reference sequence). CDR3 residues: CSARDLRGVHYGYTF. CDR3 sequence (DNA): TGCAGTGCTAGAGACCTCCGAGGGGTTCACTATGGCTACACCTTC.

This clonotype was counted between two and nine times. The chain employs TRBV6-5 and TRBJ2-7, with 8 positions matching TRBD1. V trimming: 7 bases; J trimming: 0 bases; junction bases outside the gene matches: 8. The CDR3 totals 15 residues. Germline assignment: CDR1 MNHEY and CDR2 SVGAGI. The CDR3 DNA reads as TGTGCCAGCACCCCGAGACAGGGGATCTCCTACGAGCAGTACTTC. It codes for CASTPRQGISYEQYF.

In its sample, this clonotype was seen a few times. The chain links TRBV7-2 to TRBJ2-3; D may be TRBD1 (5 bases). V lost 1 base and J 4 bases, leaving 9 bases between the germline ends. CDR1 and CDR2 from the germline V gene are SGHTA and FQGNSA. CDR3 length: 14 amino acids. CDR3 protein: CASSLGQGPDTQYF. In DNA form, the CDR3 reads TGTGCCAGCAGCTTAGGGCAGGGCCCAGATACGCAGTATTTT.

The chain has TRBV21-1 and TRBJ2-3; no DNA check was done on the table's D call, TRBD2. TRBV21-1 is a known pseudogene. CDR3 length: 18 residues. The CDR3 region is CASSKGNLGSGGPDTQYF. The CDR3 DNA follows: TGTGCCAGCAGCAAAGGAAATTTGGGTAGCGGGGGTCCAGATACGCAGTATTTT.

The CDR3 spells CASRPGQYNSPLHF. The CDR3 coding sequence is TGTGCCAGCAGACCGGGACAGTATAATTCACCCCTCCACTTT. V and J are TRBV12-3 or TRBV12-4 and TRBJ1-6, with 7 positions matching TRBD1. The length of the CDR3 is 14 residues. The V segment lost 6 bases and the J segment 4 bases; nucleotides outside the gene matches: 3.

The rearrangement uses TRBV4-2 and TRBJ2-3, with D perhaps matching TRBD2 (5 bases). Germline CDR1 reads LGHNA; CDR2 reads YNFKEQ. CDR3 length equals 16 residues. V lost 0 bases and J lost 4, with 14 bases in between. The CDR3 spells CASSQDHDYRADTQYF. CDR3 coding DNA: TGTGCCAGCAGCCAAGATCACGACTACCGGGCAGATACGCAGTATTTT.

V gene TRBV6-1 combines with J gene TRBJ1-1; D possibly corresponds to TRBD1 (5 bases). This CDR3 has 15 amino acids. Germline-derived CDR1 and CDR2 are MNHNS and SASEGT. V gave up 10 bases and J gave up 1 base, with 19 bases separating them. The CDR3 bases are TGTGCCACCATGCGAGAGGACACCCCGAACACTGAAGCTTTCTTT. This gives the protein CATMREDTPNTEAFF.

This rearrangement joins TRBV27 to TRBJ2-3, with 9 bases matching TRBD2. With V trimmed by 11 bases and J by 0 bases, 9 bases remained unmatched. Looked up from germline, CDR1 is MNHEY and CDR2 is SMNVEV (reference sequence). CDR3 size: 15 residues. The CDR3 DNA is TGTGCCTCGCGGAGCGGGGGGCCTAGCACAGATACGCAGTATTTT. It encodes CASRSGGPSTDTQYF.